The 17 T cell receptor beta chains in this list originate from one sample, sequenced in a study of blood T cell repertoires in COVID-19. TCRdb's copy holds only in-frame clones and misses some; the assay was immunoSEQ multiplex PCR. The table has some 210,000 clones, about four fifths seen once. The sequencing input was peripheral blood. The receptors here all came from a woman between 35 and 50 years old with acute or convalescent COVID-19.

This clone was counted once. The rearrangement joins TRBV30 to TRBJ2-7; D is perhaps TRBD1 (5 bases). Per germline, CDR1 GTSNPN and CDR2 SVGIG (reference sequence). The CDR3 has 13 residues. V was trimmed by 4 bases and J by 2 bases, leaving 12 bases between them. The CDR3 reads CAWTGPKTYEQYF. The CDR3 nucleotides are TGTGCCTGGACAGGGCCCAAGACCTACGAGCAGTACTTC.

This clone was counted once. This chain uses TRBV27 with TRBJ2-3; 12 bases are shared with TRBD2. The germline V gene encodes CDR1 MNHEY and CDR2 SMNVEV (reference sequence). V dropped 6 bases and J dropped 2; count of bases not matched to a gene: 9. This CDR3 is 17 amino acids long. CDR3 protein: CASRASGGVFTTDTQYF. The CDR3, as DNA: TGTGCCAGCAGGGCTAGCGGGGGGGTATTTACCACAGATACGCAGTATTTT.

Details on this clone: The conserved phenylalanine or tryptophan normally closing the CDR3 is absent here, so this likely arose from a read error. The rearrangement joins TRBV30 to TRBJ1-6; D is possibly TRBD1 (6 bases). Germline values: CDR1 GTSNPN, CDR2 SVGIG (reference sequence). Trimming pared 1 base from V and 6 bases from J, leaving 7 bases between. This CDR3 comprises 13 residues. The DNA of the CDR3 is TGTGCCTGGAGTGGACAGGCTAATTCACCCCTCCACCTT. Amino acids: CAWSGQANSPLHL.

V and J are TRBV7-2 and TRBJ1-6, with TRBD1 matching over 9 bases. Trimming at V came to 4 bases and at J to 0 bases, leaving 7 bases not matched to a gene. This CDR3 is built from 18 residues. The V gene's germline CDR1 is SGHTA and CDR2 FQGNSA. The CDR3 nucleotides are TGTGCCAGCAGCTCTCCGGGACAGGGAAGCTCCTATAATTCACCCCTCCACTTT. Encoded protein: CASSSPGQGSSYNSPLHF.

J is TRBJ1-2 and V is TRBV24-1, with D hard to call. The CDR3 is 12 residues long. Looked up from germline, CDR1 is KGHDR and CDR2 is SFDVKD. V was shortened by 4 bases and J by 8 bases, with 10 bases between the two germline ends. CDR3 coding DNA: TGTGCCACCAGTGACACGGAGCGGGGCTACACCTTC. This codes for CATSDTERGYTF.

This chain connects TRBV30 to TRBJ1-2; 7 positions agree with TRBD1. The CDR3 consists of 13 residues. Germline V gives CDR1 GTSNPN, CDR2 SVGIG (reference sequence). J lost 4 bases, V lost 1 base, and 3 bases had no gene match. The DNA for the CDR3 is TGTGCCTGGAGTGAAGGGGGCATCTATGGCTACACCTTC. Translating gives CAWSEGGIYGYTF. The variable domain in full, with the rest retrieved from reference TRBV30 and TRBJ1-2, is SQTIHQWPATLVQPVGSPLSLECTVEGTSNPNLYWYRQAAGRGLQLLFYSVGIGQISSEVPQNLSASRPQDRQFILSSKKLLLSDSGFYLCAWSEGGIYGYTFGSGTRLTVV.

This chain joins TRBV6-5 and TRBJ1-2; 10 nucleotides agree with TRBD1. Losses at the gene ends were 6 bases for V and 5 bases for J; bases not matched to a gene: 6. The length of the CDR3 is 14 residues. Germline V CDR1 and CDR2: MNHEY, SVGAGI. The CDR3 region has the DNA TGTGCCAGCAGCCCCAGACAGGGGGCATATGGCTACACCTTC. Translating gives CASSPRQGAYGYTF.

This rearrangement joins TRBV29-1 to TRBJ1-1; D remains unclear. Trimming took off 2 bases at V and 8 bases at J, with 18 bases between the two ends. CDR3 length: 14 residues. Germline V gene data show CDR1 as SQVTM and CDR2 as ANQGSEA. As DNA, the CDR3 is TGCAGCGTTGAAACTCCTGGGTACAGTCTAGAAGCTTTCTTT. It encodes CSVETPGYSLEAFF.

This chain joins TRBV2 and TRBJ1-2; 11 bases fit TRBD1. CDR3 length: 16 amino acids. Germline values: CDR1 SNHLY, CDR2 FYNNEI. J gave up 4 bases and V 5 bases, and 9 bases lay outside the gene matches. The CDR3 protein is CASSLDRGQVVYGYTF. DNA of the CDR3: TGTGCCAGCAGTTTGGACAGGGGGCAGGTCGTCTATGGCTACACCTTC.

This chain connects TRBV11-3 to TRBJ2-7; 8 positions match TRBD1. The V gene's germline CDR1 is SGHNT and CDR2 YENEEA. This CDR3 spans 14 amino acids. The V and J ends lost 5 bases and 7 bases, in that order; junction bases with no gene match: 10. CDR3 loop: CASSLRQGSREQYF. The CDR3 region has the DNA TGTGCCAGCAGCCTAAGACAGGGGTCAAGGGAGCAGTACTTC.

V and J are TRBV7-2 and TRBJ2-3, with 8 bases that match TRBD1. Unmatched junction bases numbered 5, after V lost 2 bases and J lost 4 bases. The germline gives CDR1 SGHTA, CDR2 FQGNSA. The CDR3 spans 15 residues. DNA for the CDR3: TGTGCCAGCAGCTTACTGGGACAGGCCGCAGATACGCAGTATTTT. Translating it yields CASSLLGQAADTQYF.

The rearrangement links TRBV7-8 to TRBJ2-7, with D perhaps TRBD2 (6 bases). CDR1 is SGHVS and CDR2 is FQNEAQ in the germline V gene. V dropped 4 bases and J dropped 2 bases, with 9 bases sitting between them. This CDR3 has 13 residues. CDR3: CASSYSGPYEQYF. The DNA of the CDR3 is TGTGCCAGCAGCTATAGCGGCCCCTACGAGCAGTACTTC.

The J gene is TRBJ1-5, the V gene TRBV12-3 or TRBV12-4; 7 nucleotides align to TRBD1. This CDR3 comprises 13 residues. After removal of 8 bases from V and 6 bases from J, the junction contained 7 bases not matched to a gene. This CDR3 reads CASGAGGGQPQHF. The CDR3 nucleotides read TGTGCCAGCGGAGCAGGGGGTGGTCAGCCCCAGCATTTT.

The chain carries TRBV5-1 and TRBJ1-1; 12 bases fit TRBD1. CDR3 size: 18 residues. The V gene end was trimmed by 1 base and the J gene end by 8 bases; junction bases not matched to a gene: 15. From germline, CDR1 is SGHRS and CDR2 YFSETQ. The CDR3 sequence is CASSLWGQGADGGREAFF. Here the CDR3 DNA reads TGCGCCAGCAGCTTGTGGGGACAGGGGGCAGACGGAGGACGCGAAGCTTTCTTT.

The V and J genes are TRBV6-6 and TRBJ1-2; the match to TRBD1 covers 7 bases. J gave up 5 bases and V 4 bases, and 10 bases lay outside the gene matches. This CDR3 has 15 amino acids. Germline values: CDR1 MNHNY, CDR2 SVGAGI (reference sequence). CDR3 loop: CASSLVGTDHYGYTF. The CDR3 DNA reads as TGTGCCAGCAGTTTAGTCGGGACAGACCATTATGGCTACACCTTC.

The CDR3 DNA reads as TGCGCCAGCAGCCAAGATACAGACAGGGCCTACGAGCAGTACTTC. Protein product: CASSQDTDRAYEQYF. The V and J genes are TRBV4-1 and TRBJ2-7; 7 bases line up with TRBD1. There are 15 residues in the CDR3. Germline-derived CDR1 and CDR2 are MGHRA and YSYEKL. V gave up 0 bases and J gave up 2 bases; unmatched junction bases: 4.

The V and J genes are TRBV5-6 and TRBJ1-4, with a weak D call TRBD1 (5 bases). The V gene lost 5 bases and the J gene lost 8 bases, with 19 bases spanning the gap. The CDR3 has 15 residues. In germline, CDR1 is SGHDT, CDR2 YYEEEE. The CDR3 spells CASSKPGWDREKLFF. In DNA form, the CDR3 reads TGTGCCAGCAGTAAACCAGGGTGGGATCGGGAAAAACTGTTTTTT.